This entry is about one TCR beta chain. Its antigen is as yet unknown. The data are from a study of T cell repertoires in cytomegalovirus infection. Study findings and constraints: The cumulative frequency of public TCR beta families identified carriers of CMV plus the relevant HLA.

TCRdb passed the reads through MiXCR, listing each CDR3 protein once. The table has hundreds of thousands of distinct CDR3 sequences, approximately 46% seen once; the top ten hold about two fifths. Sequenced material: cultured PBMCs, taken from culture after CMV antigen stimulation. The sequence was collected from a human donor in good health (CMV status not recorded). Some clones in this sample may be carry-over from other donors' samples.

CDR3 region: CASSYHSGGSGANVLTF. CDR3 bases: TGTGCCAGCAGTTACCACTCAGGTGGATCTGGGGCCAACGTCCTGACTTTC. The genes are TRBV6-6 and TRBJ2-6; the D is unclear. Germline V CDR1 and CDR2: MNHNY, SVGAGI (reference sequence). V shed 2 bases and J shed 1 base, with 12 bases lying between them. The CDR3 runs to 17 residues.